This T cell receptor beta chain was observed in a study of cytomegalovirus exposure and HLA in healthy donors. Points from the study as a whole: According to a subsequent analysis, TCR clusters from the first cohort were inclined to appear together in the 110 or so validation repertoires. Most TCR sequences showed up rarely, but some public TCRs showed up in many donors. The authors enumerated some 160 TCR beta chains as linked to cytomegalovirus. For cytomegalovirus status, the classifier reportedly gave diagnoses with high specificity and sensitivity.

Data came from immunoSEQ multiplex PCR; TCRdb stores just in-frame clones and leaves some out. The sample consists of approximately 170,000 clones, around four fifths of them appearing once. Notes on this clone: Its antigen is still unknown.

This CDR3 region has 15 residues. Germline V CDR1 and CDR2: MGHRA, YSYEKL. Trimming removed 1 base at V and 0 bases at J, with 8 bases between. The chain couples TRBV4-1 to TRBJ2-3; a possible D gene is TRBD2 (5 bases). The TCR originated in a man aged 30 to 45 in good health and CMV-seropositive. Sequencing was done on a sample of PBMCs. This CDR3 is CASSQGGASTDTQYF. For the CDR3, the DNA is TGCGCCAGCAGCCAAGGGGGAGCTAGCACAGATACGCAGTATTTT.